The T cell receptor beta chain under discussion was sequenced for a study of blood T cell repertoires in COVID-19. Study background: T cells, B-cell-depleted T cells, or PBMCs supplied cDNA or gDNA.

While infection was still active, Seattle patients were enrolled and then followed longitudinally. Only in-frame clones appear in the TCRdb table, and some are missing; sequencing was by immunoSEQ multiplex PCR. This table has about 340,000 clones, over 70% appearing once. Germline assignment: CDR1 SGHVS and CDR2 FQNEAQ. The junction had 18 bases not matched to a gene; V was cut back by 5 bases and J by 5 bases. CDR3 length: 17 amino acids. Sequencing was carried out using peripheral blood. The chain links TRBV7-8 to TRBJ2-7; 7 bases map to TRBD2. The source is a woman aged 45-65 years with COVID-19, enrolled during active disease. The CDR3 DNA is TGTGCCAGCAGCCGAGTTTCTGTCTCGGGAGGCGGCCACGAGCAGTACTTC. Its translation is CASSRVSVSGGGHEQYF.